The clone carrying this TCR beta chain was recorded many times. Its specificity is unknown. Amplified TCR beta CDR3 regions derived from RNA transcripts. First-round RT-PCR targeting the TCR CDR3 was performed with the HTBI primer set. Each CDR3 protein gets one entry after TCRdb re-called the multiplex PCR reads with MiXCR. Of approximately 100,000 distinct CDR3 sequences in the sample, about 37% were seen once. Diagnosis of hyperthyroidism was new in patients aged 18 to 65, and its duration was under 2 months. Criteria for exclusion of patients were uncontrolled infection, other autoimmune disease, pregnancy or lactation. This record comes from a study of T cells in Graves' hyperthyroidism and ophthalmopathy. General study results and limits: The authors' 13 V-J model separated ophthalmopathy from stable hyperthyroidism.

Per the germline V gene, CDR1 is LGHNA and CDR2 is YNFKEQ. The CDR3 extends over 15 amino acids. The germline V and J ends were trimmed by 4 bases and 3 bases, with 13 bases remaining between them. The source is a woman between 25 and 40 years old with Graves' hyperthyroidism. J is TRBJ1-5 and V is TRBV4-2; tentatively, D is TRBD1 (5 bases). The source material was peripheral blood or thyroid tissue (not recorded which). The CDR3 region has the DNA TGTGCCAGCAGCCCACACGACAGATACAATCAGCCCCAGCATTTT. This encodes CASSPHDRYNQPQHF.